This paragraph covers one T cell receptor beta chain sequence. This sample was taken from a study of PD-1 blockade in classical Hodgkin lymphoma. Study information: Intravenous nivolumab at 3 mg/kg was given to patients every 2 weeks.

The sample's time point: cycle 4 day 1 (C4D1), after less than 7 weeks of nivolumab. Every one of the patients relapsed after autologous stem cell transplantation (brentuximab vedotin exposure was variable). With magnetic negative selection, CD4+ T cells were purified from PBMCs that had been thawed. This CDR3 has 14 amino acids. Germline CDR1 is MNHNY and CDR2 is SVGAGI (reference sequence). Trimming removed 3 bases at V and 0 bases at J, with 7 bases between. Clones were sequenced by immunoSEQ multiplex PCR, and TCRdb holds only the in-frame ones, with some missing. Altogether under 7,500 clones are present, around 86% being singletons, with the ten largest covering 1.5%.

The chain has TRBV6-6 and TRBJ2-3; D unresolved. This clonotype originated in a human donor with classical Hodgkin lymphoma. Sequenced material: CD4+ T cells from blood, taken before the fourth cycle of nivolumab. In DNA, the CDR3 is TGTGCCAGCAGTTATTGGGCAAGCACAGATACGCAGTATTTT. Translation: CASSYWASTDTQYF.